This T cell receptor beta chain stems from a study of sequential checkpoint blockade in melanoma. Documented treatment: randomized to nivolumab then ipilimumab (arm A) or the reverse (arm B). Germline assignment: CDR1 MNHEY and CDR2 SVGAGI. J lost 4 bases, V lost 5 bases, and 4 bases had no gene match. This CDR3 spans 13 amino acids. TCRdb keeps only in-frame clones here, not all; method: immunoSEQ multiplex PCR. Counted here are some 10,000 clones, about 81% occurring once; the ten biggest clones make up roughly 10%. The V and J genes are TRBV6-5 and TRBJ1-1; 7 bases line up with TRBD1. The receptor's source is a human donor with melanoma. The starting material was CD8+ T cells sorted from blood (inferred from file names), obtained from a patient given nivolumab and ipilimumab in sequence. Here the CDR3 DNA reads TGTGCCAGCAGTCCCGAGGGGGCCACTGAAGCTTTCTTT. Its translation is CASSPEGATEAFF.